The 28 T cell receptor beta chains given below trace back to one sample, sequenced in a study of CD8 T cells in ankylosing spondylitis. Broader study findings: Ankylosing spondylitis blood appeared to carry a characteristic TCR beta motif of roughly 8 highly homologous variants.

These receptors' targets are unknown. TCRdb independently ran MiXCR on the 5' RACE reads; one entry per CDR3 protein. The top ten clones hold roughly 15% of a sample with 250,000 to 350,000 distinct CDR3 sequences, approximately 8.2% of them seen once. Sequencing used blood, either unsorted or a sorted T cell fraction (not recorded which). These receptors all come from a male donor with ankylosing spondylitis.

This clonotype was counted between two and nine times. The chain carries TRBV6-1 and TRBJ1-5; D call uncertain. Germline V gene sequence: CDR1 MNHNS, CDR2 SASEGT. Deletions cut 8 bases from V and 2 bases from J, with 13 bases between. This CDR3 is built from 14 residues. The CDR3 loop reads CASRPRRGNQPQHF. CDR3 nucleotide sequence: TGTGCCAGCCGGCCTCGACGGGGCAATCAGCCCCAGCATTTT.

This clonotype was recorded at least ten times. The chain combines TRBV3-1 with TRBJ1-5, with D hard to call. CDR1 and CDR2 from the germline V gene are LGHDT and YNNKEL (reference sequence). The V end lost 4 bases, the J end lost 0 bases, and 10 bases lay between the germline ends. This CDR3 has 15 amino acids. The CDR3 nucleotides read TGTGCCAGCAGCCGGGGTAGGTTTAGCAATCAGCCCCAGCATTTT. It specifies CASSRGRFSNQPQHF. The entire variable domain, with the rest obtained from reference TRBV3-1 and TRBJ1-5, is as follows: DTAVSQTPKYLVTQMGNDKSIKCEQNLGHDTMYWYKQDSKKFLKIMFSYNNKELIINETVPNRFSPKSPDKAHLNLHINSLELGDSAVYFCASSRGRFSNQPQHFGDGTRLSIL.

This clonotype was counted ten times or more. J is TRBJ2-3 and V is TRBV20-1, with 7 bases that match TRBD1. The CDR3 runs 14 residues. Germline V lookup: CDR1 DFQATT, CDR2 SNEGSKA (reference sequence). V dropped 2 bases and J dropped 0; count of bases not matched to a gene: 2. The CDR3: CSARRQGSTDTQYF. The CDR3 DNA is TGCAGTGCTAGAAGACAGGGAAGCACAGATACGCAGTATTTT.

In this sample, this clonotype turned up many times. The chain links TRBV6-5 to TRBJ2-3; D is undetermined. The CDR3 is 11 residues long. The V end was cut by 7 bases, the J end by 5 bases, with 7 bases between. Germline loops: CDR1 MNHEY, CDR2 SVGAGI. CDR3 protein: CASNGEDTQYF. CDR3 DNA sequence: TGTGCCAGCAACGGAGAAGATACGCAGTATTTT.

There are a few counts of this clonotype. The chain combines TRBV5-1 with TRBJ2-1, with D uncertain. The V and J ends lost 0 bases and 2 bases respectively, with 12 bases between them. Germline CDR1 is SGHRS and CDR2 is YFSETQ. CDR3 length: 16 amino acids. The CDR3 protein is CASSLVLGLTYNEQFF. The CDR3 DNA sequence: TGCGCCAGCAGCTTGGTTCTGGGCCTCACCTACAATGAGCAGTTCTTC. The full variable domain, its missing parts supplied by reference TRBV5-1 and TRBJ2-1, is KAGVTQTPRYLIKTRGQQVTLSCSPISGHRSVSWYQQTPGQGLQFLFEYFSETQRNKGNFPGRFSGRQFSNSRSEMNVSTLELGDSALYLCASSLVLGLTYNEQFFGPGTRLTVL.

This clonotype was seen repeatedly, ten times or more. The chain couples TRBV7-2 to TRBJ2-7; perhaps D is TRBD1 or TRBD2 (6 bases each). The CDR3 is 15 residues long. Trimming pared 2 bases from V and 4 bases from J, leaving 15 bases between. From germline, CDR1 is SGHTA and CDR2 FQGNSA. The CDR3 region has the DNA TGTGCCAGCAGCTTAAATCCGGGGGCGAAGTACGAGCAGTACTTC. Its translation is CASSLNPGAKYEQYF.

The chain uses TRBV14 and TRBJ2-3; 8 positions match TRBD2. Germline values: CDR1 SGHDN, CDR2 FVKESK. This CDR3 is 14 amino acids long. With V trimmed by 4 bases and J by 5 bases, 5 bases remained unmatched. The CDR3 region is CASSPAGVIDTQYF. In DNA, the CDR3 is TGTGCCAGCAGCCCAGCGGGAGTTATAGATACGCAGTATTTT.

This clonotype was found a few times. CDR3 nucleotides: TGCGCCAGCAGTAAAGGACCACAAGAGACCCAGTACTTC. Its protein product is CASSKGPQETQYF. The chain links TRBV5-1 to TRBJ2-5; the D is unclear. There are 13 residues in the CDR3. The V gene's germline CDR1 is SGHRS and CDR2 YFSETQ. The V end was cut by 5 bases, the J end by 2 bases, with 10 bases between.

This chain uses TRBV5-1 with TRBJ2-1, with TRBD2 matching over 10 bases. The CDR3 covers 16 residues. After removal of 1 base from V and 7 bases from J, the junction contained 8 bases not matched to a gene. Per the germline V gene, CDR1 is SGHRS and CDR2 is YFSETQ. Written as DNA, the CDR3 is TGCGCCAGCAGCTTGTTTGCTAGCGGGAGTTTGAATGAGCAGTTCTTC. Amino acids: CASSLFASGSLNEQFF.

With respect to this clonotype: This CDR3 is missing its conserved last phenylalanine or tryptophan, likely due to a read error. The limits of the CDR3 on the DNA are not certain, so only TCRdb's listed CDR3 is given. The J gene is TRBJ2-3, the V gene TRBV28; TRBD2, the table's D call, lacks a check against the DNA. Per germline, CDR1 MDHEN and CDR2 SYDVKM. The CDR3 region is 12 residues in length, termini included. The CDR3 region is CASSSGLAGGLV.

There are a few counts of this clonotype. The genes are TRBV5-4 and TRBJ2-7; maybe TRBD1 (5 bases). This CDR3 is 14 amino acids long. The germline V gene encodes CDR1 SGHNT and CDR2 YYREEE (reference sequence). Trimming took 2 bases from V and 5 from J, leaving 14 bases between them. The chain's CDR3 is CASSLSGAWNEQYF. In nucleotides, the CDR3 is TGTGCCAGCAGCTTATCTGGGGCCTGGAACGAGCAGTACTTC. The variable domain in full, completed from reference TRBV5-4 and TRBJ2-7, reads ETGVTQSPTHLIKTRGQQVTLRCSSQSGHNTVSWYQQALGQGPQFIFQYYREEENGRGNFPPRFSGLQFPNYSSELNVNALELDDSALYLCASSLSGAWNEQYFGPGTRLTVT.

This clonotype was found many times. The chain is built from TRBV12-3 or TRBV12-4 and TRBJ1-1; D may be TRBD1 (5 bases). The germline V and J ends were trimmed by 5 bases and 1 base, with 14 bases remaining between them. CDR3 length equals 15 residues. CDR3 nucleotide sequence: TGTGCCAGCAGTCCAGCGGGCAGGGAGAACACTGAAGCTTTCTTT. Its protein is CASSPAGRENTEAFF.

This clonotype was observed a handful of times. J is TRBJ2-5 and V is TRBV7-9; 8 bases fit TRBD1. The germline gives CDR1 SEHNR, CDR2 FQNEAQ (reference sequence). This CDR3 has 15 residues. V trimming: 5 bases; J trimming: 5 bases; junction bases outside the gene matches: 10. In DNA, the CDR3 is TGTGCCAGCAGCCAGACGACAGGGGTTTCGGAGACCCAGTACTTC. Translation: CASSQTTGVSETQYF.

This clonotype was seen a few times. The chain combines TRBV9 with TRBJ1-1; TRBD1 matches at 9 bases. The CDR3 has 18 amino acids. V shed 0 bases and J 0 bases; nucleotides not matched to a gene: 9. CDR1 is SGDLS, CDR2 YYNGEE, per germline. The CDR3 DNA follows: TGTGCCAGCAGCGTAGCGGGACAGGGCGCCTTTATGAACACTGAAGCTTTCTTT. Its protein is CASSVAGQGAFMNTEAFF.

This chain joins TRBV7-9 and TRBJ1-5; the D is unclear. From germline, CDR1 is SEHNR and CDR2 FQNEAQ (reference sequence). This CDR3 region has 11 residues. V lost 6 bases to trimming and J lost 2 bases, with 2 bases between them. DNA of the CDR3: TGTGCCAGCAGGGGCAATCAGCCCCAGCATTTT. This gives the protein CASRGNQPQHF.

The V call is TRBV5-1, the J call TRBJ1-1; weak D call: TRBD1 (6 bases). Trimming cost V 2 bases and J 4 bases, with 15 bases left between them. There are 15 residues in the CDR3. Germline CDR1 SGHRS, CDR2 YFSETQ. The CDR3 bases are TGCGCCAGCAGCTTAGACCAGGGACAACCCACTGAAGCTTTCTTT. Encoded protein: CASSLDQGQPTEAFF.

The rearrangement joins TRBV9 to TRBJ2-1; weak D call: TRBD1 (6 bases). The germline V and J ends were trimmed by 3 bases and 7 bases, with 14 bases remaining between them. The CDR3 spans 14 residues. Germline-derived CDR1 and CDR2 are SGDLS and YYNGEE. Written as DNA, the CDR3 is TGTGCCAGCAGCGGGGGGCTAGCCCGGAATGAGCAGTTCTTC. As protein: CASSGGLARNEQFF.

This clonotype was observed a few times. The J gene is TRBJ1-2, the V gene TRBV25-1, with a weak D call TRBD1 (5 bases). This CDR3 comprises 13 residues. From germline, CDR1 is MGHDK and CDR2 SYGVNS. V lost 7 bases and J lost 4, with 13 bases in between. The CDR3 reads CASTLDSGYGYTF. The CDR3 nucleotides are TGTGCCAGCACCTTAGACAGTGGCTATGGCTACACCTTC.

In this sample, this clonotype turned up a few times. CDR3 in amino acids: CASSLAGNQRTGELFF. CDR3 DNA sequence: TGTGCCAGCAGCTTGGCTGGGAATCAGCGGACCGGGGAGCTGTTTTTT. The chain has TRBV5-6 and TRBJ2-2; D possibly corresponds to TRBD2 (5 bases). Germline V lookup: CDR1 SGHDT, CDR2 YYEEEE. The V gene lost 0 bases and the J gene lost 5 bases, with 14 bases spanning the gap. This CDR3 comprises 16 residues. Full variable domain (outside the CDR3, taken from reference TRBV5-6 and TRBJ2-2): DAGVTQSPTHLIKTRGQQVTLRCSPKSGHDTVSWYQQALGQGPQFIFQYYEEEERQRGNFPDRFSGHQFPNYSSELNVNALLLGDSALYLCASSLAGNQRTGELFFGEGSRLTVL.

This clonotype came up a few times. The CDR3 DNA reads as TGTGCCAGCAGCTCCTACGAGGACAGGGTTATAAACACCATATATTTT. Translation gives CASSSYEDRVINTIYF. V usage is TRBV5-5 and J usage is TRBJ1-3, with 8 positions matching TRBD1. Germline V gene lookup returns CDR1 SGHKS and CDR2 YYEKEE (reference sequence). The CDR3 has 16 residues. Losses at the gene ends were 3 bases for V and 6 bases for J; bases not matched to a gene: 11.

The V call is TRBV5-5, the J call TRBJ1-1; D gene ambiguous. Trimming left V 4 bases short and J 1 base short, with 8 bases between. The CDR3 loop spans 13 amino acids. Germline lookup yields CDR1 SGHKS and CDR2 YYEKEE (reference sequence). Here the CDR3 reads CASSPVENTEAFF. DNA for the CDR3: TGTGCCAGCAGCCCGGTTGAGAACACTGAAGCTTTCTTT. The whole variable domain, filled in from reference TRBV5-5 and TRBJ1-1, reads DAGVTQSPTHLIKTRGQQVTLRCSPISGHKSVSWYQQVLGQGPQFIFQYYEKEERGRGNFPDRFSARQFPNYSSELNVNALLLGDSALYLCASSPVENTEAFFGQGTRLTVV.

The sample holds a few counts of this clonotype. The chain recombines TRBV6-2 or TRBV6-3 with TRBJ2-1, with 10 bases that match TRBD2. Trimming took 6 bases from V and 6 from J; bases not matched to a gene: 8. CDR1 and CDR2 (germline): MNHEY, SVGEGT. The CDR3 runs to 15 residues. The CDR3 is CASRYSSGSINEQFF. The CDR3 nucleotides are TGTGCCAGCAGATATTCTAGCGGGAGTATCAATGAGCAGTTCTTC.

This clonotype has more than one count but fewer than ten. This chain joins TRBV20-1 and TRBJ1-1; TRBD1 is a possible D gene (5 bases). This CDR3 has 13 residues. The germline V and J ends were trimmed by 5 bases and 0 bases, with 10 bases remaining between them. Germline V gene sequence: CDR1 DFQATT, CDR2 SNEGSKA (reference sequence). CDR3 sequence (DNA): TGCAGTGCTGACAGCCCTATGAACACTGAAGCTTTCTTT. Encoded protein: CSADSPMNTEAFF.

The chain carries TRBV6-1 and TRBJ2-2; D call uncertain. From germline, CDR1 is MNHNS and CDR2 SASEGT. The CDR3 loop spans 15 amino acids. Trimming pared 2 bases from V and 3 bases from J, leaving 10 bases between. CDR3 protein: CASSETTADTGELFF. In nucleotides, the CDR3 is TGTGCCAGCAGTGAAACGACCGCAGACACCGGGGAGCTGTTTTTT.

Many counts were recorded for this clonotype. The chain is built from TRBV5-1 and TRBJ2-7, with 9 bases fitting TRBD1. The CDR3 spans 17 residues. Looked up from germline, CDR1 is SGHRS and CDR2 is YFSETQ. Trimming cost V 4 bases and J 2 bases; bases outside gene matches: 13. For the CDR3, the DNA is TGCGCCAGCAGCCCAAGATTACCGGGACAGGGTCCCTACGAGCAGTACTTC. It is translated as CASSPRLPGQGPYEQYF.

This clonotype was counted a few times. V is TRBV5-1 and J is TRBJ2-3, with TRBD2 matching over 7 bases. V lost 6 bases to trimming and J lost 5 bases; unmatched junction nucleotides: 6. CDR3 length: 13 residues. Germline V gene data show CDR1 as SGHRS and CDR2 as YFSETQ. Here the CDR3 reads CASTAGSEDTQYF. CDR3 DNA: TGCGCCAGCACAGCGGGGTCGGAAGATACGCAGTATTTT. The variable domain in full, completed from reference TRBV5-1 and TRBJ2-3, reads KAGVTQTPRYLIKTRGQQVTLSCSPISGHRSVSWYQQTPGQGLQFLFEYFSETQRNKGNFPGRFSGRQFSNSRSEMNVSTLELGDSALYLCASTAGSEDTQYFGPGTRLTVL.

This rearrangement joins TRBV19 to TRBJ2-7, with 10 nucleotides matching TRBD2. Trimming at V came to 5 bases and at J to 0 bases, leaving 4 bases not matched to a gene. The germline CDR1 and CDR2 sequences are LNHDA and SQIVND (reference sequence). This CDR3 contains 15 residues. CDR3 residues: CASSLRTSGSYEQYF. As DNA, the CDR3 is TGTGCCAGTAGTCTTCGGACTAGCGGCTCCTACGAGCAGTACTTC.

This clonotype was counted at least ten times. The V gene is TRBV7-8, the J gene TRBJ1-1; D uncertain. Germline CDR1 and CDR2: SGHVS and FQNEAQ. Trimming took off 1 base at V and 3 bases at J, with 6 bases between the two ends. The CDR3 extends over 13 amino acids. The CDR3 sequence: CASSLGVDTEAFF. The CDR3 bases are TGTGCCAGCAGCTTAGGTGTCGACACTGAAGCTTTCTTT.